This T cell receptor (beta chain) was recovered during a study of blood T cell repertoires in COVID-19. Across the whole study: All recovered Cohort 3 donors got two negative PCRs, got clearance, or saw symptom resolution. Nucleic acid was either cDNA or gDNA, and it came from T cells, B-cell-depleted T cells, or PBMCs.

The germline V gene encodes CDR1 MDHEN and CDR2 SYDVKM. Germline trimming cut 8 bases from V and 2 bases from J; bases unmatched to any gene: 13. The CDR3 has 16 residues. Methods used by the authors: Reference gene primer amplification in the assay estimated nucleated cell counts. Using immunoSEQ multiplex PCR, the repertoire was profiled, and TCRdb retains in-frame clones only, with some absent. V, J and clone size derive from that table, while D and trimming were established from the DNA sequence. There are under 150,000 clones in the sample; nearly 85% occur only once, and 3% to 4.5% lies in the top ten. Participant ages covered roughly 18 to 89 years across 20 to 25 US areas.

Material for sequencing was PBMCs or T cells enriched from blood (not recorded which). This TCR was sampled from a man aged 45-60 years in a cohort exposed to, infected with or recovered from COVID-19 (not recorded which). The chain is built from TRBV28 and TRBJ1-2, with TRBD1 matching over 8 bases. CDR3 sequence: CASERGDRGVNYGYTF. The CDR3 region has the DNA TGTGCCAGCGAGAGGGGCGACAGGGGAGTGAACTATGGCTACACCTTC.